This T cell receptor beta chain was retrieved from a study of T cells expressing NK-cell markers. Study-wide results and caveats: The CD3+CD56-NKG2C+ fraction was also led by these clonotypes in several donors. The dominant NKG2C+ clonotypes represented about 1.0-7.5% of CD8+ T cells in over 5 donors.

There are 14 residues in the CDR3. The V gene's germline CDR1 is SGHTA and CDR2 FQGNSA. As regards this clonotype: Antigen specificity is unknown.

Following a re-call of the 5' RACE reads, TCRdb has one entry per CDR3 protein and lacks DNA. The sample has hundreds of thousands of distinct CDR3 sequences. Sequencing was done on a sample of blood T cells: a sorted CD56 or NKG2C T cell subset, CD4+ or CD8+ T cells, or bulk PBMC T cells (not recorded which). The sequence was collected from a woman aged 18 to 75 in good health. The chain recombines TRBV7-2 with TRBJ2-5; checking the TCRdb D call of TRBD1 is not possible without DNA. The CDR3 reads CASSQGGNQETQYF.